A selection of T cell receptor beta chains follows, all from one sample in a study of CXCR3-negative and CXCR3-positive naive CD8 T cells. Using the 5' RACE reads, TCRdb records one entry per CDR3 protein without DNA. The sample table sets out fewer than 60,000 distinct CDR3 sequences. The sample consisted of memory CD8+ T cells from blood. The receptor source for this set is a human donor in good health. Some clones in this sample may be carry-over from other donors' samples. The CDR3 runs from the conserved cysteine through the conserved F or W. The order of the fields is V gene, CDR3 length, clone size, J gene, CDR3 protein. Part of the rows lack a size; the others show once, few, many or a class for expanded clones.

V: TRBV6-2/TRBV6-3
length: 14
size: NA
J: TRBJ2-1
CDR3: CASRHILSYNEQFF

V: TRBV28
length: 16
size: NA
J: TRBJ2-5
CDR3: CASSPMGGRRGETQYF

V: TRBV7-6
length: 14
size: NA
J: TRBJ2-7
CDR3: CASSTGTGFYEQYF

V: TRBV7-9
length: 14
size: NA
J: TRBJ2-3
CDR3: CASSPPGSTDTQYF

V: TRBV11-2
length: 13
size: NA
J: TRBJ2-1
CDR3: CASSILSSNEQFF

V: TRBV14
length: 12
size: NA
J: TRBJ2-3
CDR3: CASSPSGDTQYF

V: TRBV9
length: 16
size: NA
J: TRBJ2-7
CDR3: CASSGGTGEGFYEQYF

V: TRBV14
length: 14
size: NA
J: TRBJ2-1
CDR3: CASGEQGSGNEQFF

V: TRBV29-1
length: 17
size: NA
J: TRBJ2-6
CDR3: CSVVQGTGGLGANVLTF

V: TRBV29-1
length: 13
size: NA
J: TRBJ2-2
CDR3: CSVITGNTGELFF

V: TRBV9
length: 15
size: NA
J: TRBJ1-5
CDR3: CASSVGHNSNQPQHF

V: TRBV29-1
length: 12
size: NA
J: TRBJ2-7
CDR3: CSATGVGNEQYF

V: TRBV29-1
length: 15
size: NA
J: TRBJ1-5
CDR3: CSVDDWGSGNQPQHF

V: TRBV9
length: 14
size: NA
J: TRBJ2-5
CDR3: CASSGGADSETQYF

V: TRBV6-4
length: 14
size: NA
J: TRBJ2-2
CDR3: CASSNDSEAGELFF

V: TRBV28
length: 14
size: NA
J: TRBJ2-5
CDR3: CASSLRQGQETQYF

V: TRBV6-5
length: 15
size: NA
J: TRBJ2-7
CDR3: CASSEAPGPLYEQYF

V: TRBV6-2/TRBV6-3
length: 15
size: NA
J: TRBJ2-7
CDR3: CASSYSSGIAYEQYF

V: TRBV12-3/TRBV12-4
length: 13
size: NA
J: TRBJ1-2
CDR3: CASSLDGNYGYTF

V: TRBV9
length: 15
size: NA
J: TRBJ2-1
CDR3: CASSVVANPYNEQFF

V: TRBV29-1
length: 12
size: NA
J: TRBJ2-2
CDR3: CSAWENTGELFF

V: TRBV6-2/TRBV6-3
length: 17
size: NA
J: TRBJ2-1
CDR3: CASTSRVDRGTYNEQFF

V: TRBV7-8
length: 12
size: NA
J: TRBJ2-5
CDR3: CASSLALVGAAF

V: TRBV20-1
length: 14
size: medium-sized
J: TRBJ1-1
CDR3: CSASKQGESTEAFF

V: TRBV6-5
length: 15
size: NA
J: TRBJ2-6
CDR3: CASSIQSSGANVLTF

V: TRBV3-1
length: 12
size: NA
J: TRBJ1-1
CDR3: CASSYLDTEAFF

V: TRBV6-2/TRBV6-3
length: 14
size: NA
J: TRBJ2-7
CDR3: CASRFTSGGYEQYF

V: TRBV6-1
length: 15
size: NA
J: TRBJ2-1
CDR3: CASSANRGFYNEQFF

V: TRBV5-1
length: 18
size: NA
J: TRBJ2-6
CDR3: CASSWLSMAGSGANVLTF

V: TRBV29-1
length: 15
size: NA
J: TRBJ2-2
CDR3: CSVEDPQGGRGELFF

V: TRBV9
length: 14
size: NA
J: TRBJ1-2
CDR3: CASSGDRTPYGYTF

V: TRBV4-1
length: 12
size: NA
J: TRBJ2-1
CDR3: CASSQDRQEQFF

V: TRBV7-9
length: 15
size: NA
J: TRBJ1-2
CDR3: CASSLATAHRYGYTF

V: TRBV6-2/TRBV6-3
length: 18
size: NA
J: TRBJ2-7
CDR3: CASRKVGGTATISYEQYF

V: TRBV5-1
length: 16
size: NA
J: TRBJ2-1
CDR3: CASSRTGPSSYNEQFF

V: TRBV12-3/TRBV12-4
length: 15
size: NA
J: TRBJ2-2
CDR3: CASSPRQEGAGELFF

V: TRBV6-2/TRBV6-3
length: 15
size: NA
J: TRBJ2-1
CDR3: CASSYESGGYNEQFF

V: TRBV29-1
length: 15
size: NA
J: TRBJ2-7
CDR3: CSVEDWTGDSYEQYF

V: TRBV28
length: 14
size: NA
J: TRBJ2-7
CDR3: CASSPPQDGYEQYF

V: TRBV29-1
length: 12
size: NA
J: TRBJ2-2
CDR3: CSVPWGTGELFF

V: TRBV27
length: 17
size: NA
J: TRBJ2-2
CDR3: CASSRLPGTSATGELFF